A selection of T cell receptor beta chains follows, all from one sample in a study of cytomegalovirus exposure and HLA in healthy donors. Profiled with immunoSEQ multiplex PCR; TCRdb holds only in-frame clones, not every one. The sample totals tens of thousands of clones. The sequencing sample was made of PBMCs. Receptors originate from a male donor in good health and CMV-seronegative. Both conserved end residues are part of each CDR3. The D gene is left open where the match is weak. Clone size is shown for a subset of rows, as once, few, many or a class of expanded clone.

d_call j_call v_call clone_size cdr3_aa cdr3_nt
NA TRBJ2-7 TRBV6-1 NA CASSEAQTGGWEQYF TGTGCCAGCAGTGAAGCTCAGACAGGCGGGTGGGAGCAGTACTTC
NA TRBJ1-5 TRBV27 NA CASSLNRVEPQHF TGTGCCAGCAGTTTAAACAGGGTAGAGCCCCAGCATTTT
NA TRBJ1-2 TRBV19 NA CASTLPGNGYTF TGTGCCAGTACCCTTCCAGGGAATGGCTACACCTTC
TRBD1 TRBJ1-1 TRBV5-1 NA CASSREGATEAFF TGCGCCAGCAGCCGCGAGGGGGCAACTGAAGCTTTCTTT
TRBD1 TRBJ1-4 TRBV6-5 NA CASSRQGINEKLFF TGTGCCAGCAGCCGACAGGGGATTAATGAAAAACTGTTTTTT
NA TRBJ2-7 TRBV11-1 NA CASSQGPDRGTYEQYF TGTGCCAGCAGCCAAGGGCCGGACAGAGGAACTTACGAGCAGTACTTC
NA TRBJ1-1 TRBV15 NA CATSGLKIRGNTEAFF TGTGCCACCAGCGGACTGAAGATACGGGGGAACACTGAAGCTTTCTTT
TRBD1 TRBJ1-3 TRBV18 NA CASSPLGTGRVPGNTIYF TGTGCCAGCTCACCACTTGGGACAGGTCGGGTTCCTGGAAACACCATATATTTT
NA TRBJ2-7 TRBV29-1 NA CSVKTVPPLEQYF TGCAGCGTCAAGACAGTCCCCCCTCTCGAGCAGTACTTC
NA TRBJ1-2 TRBV29-1 NA CSVDRRNGYTF TGCAGCGTTGACAGGAGGAATGGCTACACCTTC
NA TRBJ2-7 TRBV11-3 NA CASSFLSGVSYEQYF TGTGCCAGCAGCTTTTTGTCGGGAGTCTCCTACGAGCAGTACTTC
NA TRBJ2-3 TRBV6-4 NA CASSPGGSTDTQYF TGTGCCAGCAGCCCGGGCGGGAGCACAGATACGCAGTATTTT
TRBD1 TRBJ2-5 TRBV5-4 NA CASSLAYEGQGKETQYF TGTGCCAGCAGCTTGGCCTATGAGGGACAGGGAAAAGAGACCCAGTACTTC
TRBD1 TRBJ2-7 TRBV18 NA CASSPGQGDGYEQYF TGTGCCAGCTCTCCCGGACAGGGGGATGGGTACGAGCAGTACTTC
NA TRBJ2-7 TRBV30 NA CAWSAGLTSYEQYF TGTGCCTGGAGTGCAGGACTGACCTCCTACGAGCAGTACTTC
TRBD1 TRBJ2-7 TRBV5-1 NA CASSARDSPSYEQYF TGCGCCAGCAGCGCGAGGGACAGTCCCTCCTACGAGCAGTACTTC
TRBD1 TRBJ2-1 TRBV6-6 NA CASRQGRYNEQFF TGTGCCAGCAGACAGGGGCGTTACAATGAGCAGTTCTTC
NA TRBJ1-2 TRBV19 NA CASSSLSDYGYTF TGTGCCAGTAGTTCCCTCTCGGACTATGGCTACACCTTC
TRBD2 TRBJ2-1 TRBV9 NA CASSGLAGGGDEQFF TGTGCCAGCAGCGGCCTAGCGGGGGGCGGGGATGAGCAGTTCTTC
TRBD1 TRBJ2-2 TRBV15 medium-sized CATSTGQGHTGELFF TGTGCCACCAGCACAGGACAGGGGCACACCGGGGAGCTGTTTTTT
TRBD1 TRBJ1-2 TRBV10-1 NA CASRGQGLNYGYTF TGCGCCAGCAGAGGACAGGGGTTGAACTATGGCTACACCTTC
TRBD1 TRBJ1-1 TRBV2 NA CASSRQGNTEAFF TGTGCCAGCAGTAGACAGGGGAACACTGAAGCTTTCTTT
NA TRBJ1-5 TRBV25-1 NA CASSDQGVDQPQHF TGTGCCAGCAGTGATCAGGGTGTCGATCAGCCCCAGCATTTT
NA TRBJ1-6 TRBV14 NA CASSLPGSRYNSPLHF TGTGCCAGCAGCCTCCCGGGGTCTCGTTATAATTCACCCCTCCACTTT
NA TRBJ1-1 TRBV18 NA CASSHGGGALAFF TGTGCCAGCTCACATGGGGGGGGCGCGTTAGCTTTCTTT
TRBD2 TRBJ2-7 TRBV9 NA CASSVSSGGAHYEQYF TGTGCCAGCAGCGTCTCCAGCGGGGGGGCACACTACGAGCAGTACTTC
NA TRBJ1-2 TRBV11-2 NA CASSPIPGNHGGYTF TGTGCCAGCAGCCCCATCCCAGGGAACCATGGGGGCTACACCTTC
TRBD1 TRBJ1-4 TRBV30 NA CAWTPGQGDEKLFF TGTGCCTGGACTCCCGGACAGGGAGATGAAAAACTGTTTTTT
NA TRBJ2-1 TRBV6-1 NA CASSVDTSREQFF TGTGCCAGCAGTGTCGATACTAGCCGCGAGCAGTTCTTC
NA TRBJ1-5 TRBV5-8 NA CASSRLNQPQHF TGTGCCAGCAGCCGACTCAATCAGCCCCAGCATTTT
NA TRBJ1-2 TRBV30 NA CAWDNMDYGYTF TGTGCCTGGGACAATATGGACTATGGCTACACCTTC
NA TRBJ1-1 TRBV9 NA CASSVEQNVGREAFF TGTGCCAGCAGCGTAGAGCAGAATGTGGGCAGAGAAGCTTTCTTT
TRBD1 TRBJ2-5 TRBV7-2 NA CASSRTGTGAETQYF TGTGCCAGCAGCAGGACCGGGACAGGGGCAGAGACCCAGTACTTC
TRBD2 TRBJ2-3 TRBV18 NA CASSPPTSGGTDTQYF TGTGCCAGCTCACCACCGACTAGCGGGGGTACAGATACGCAGTATTTT
TRBD1 TRBJ1-2 TRBV6-6 NA CASSLPDRNYGYTF TGTGCCAGCAGCCTCCCGGACAGGAACTATGGCTACACCTTC
TRBD1 TRBJ2-7 TRBV6-5 NA CASAPGQGVGEQYF TGTGCCAGCGCCCCGGGACAGGGTGTGGGGGAGCAGTACTTC